The 31 T cell receptor beta chains below were found in one sample sequenced in a study of multiple sclerosis patients with progressive multifocal leukoencephalopathy. Profiling relied on immunoSEQ multiplex PCR, and the TCRdb table lists in-frame clones only, not all of them. The data contain 25,000 to 30,000 clones, 75% to 90% of them seen just once; the ten biggest clones take up around 11%. The time point was: time of PML onset. The input for sequencing was PBMCs, taken from a patient treated with natalizumab. All receptors derive from a woman aged 25 to 39 with progressive multifocal leukoencephalopathy.

The DNA of the CDR3 is TGTGCCAGCAGCTCGTCCCGGGACAGTTACGAGCAGTACTTC. The encoded protein is CASSSSRDSYEQYF. This chain links TRBV5-5 with TRBJ2-7; TRBD1 matches 7 bases. CDR3 size: 14 residues. The junction had 7 bases not matched to a gene; V was cut back by 3 bases and J by 4 bases. Per germline, CDR1 SGHKS and CDR2 YYEKEE (reference sequence).

This clone appeared once. V usage is TRBV5-1 and J usage is TRBJ1-2; D unresolved. Trimming took off 0 bases at V and 4 bases at J, with 7 bases between the two ends. This CDR3 spans 13 amino acids. Germline values: CDR1 SGHRS, CDR2 YFSETQ. This CDR3 is CASSLERAYGYTF. CDR3 coding DNA: TGCGCCAGCAGCTTGGAGCGGGCCTATGGCTACACCTTC.

The count of this clone is one. The CDR3 loop is CASGLGGSGEDTQYF. In nucleotides, the CDR3 is TGCGCCAGCGGGCTGGGCGGGAGTGGAGAAGATACGCAGTATTTT. The J gene is TRBJ2-3, the V gene TRBV5-1; 7 bases fit TRBD2. In germline, CDR1 is SGHRS, CDR2 YFSETQ. The J segment lost 5 bases and the V segment lost 7 bases, leaving 13 bases of the junction unmatched. CDR3 size: 15 residues.

V and J are TRBV6-1 and TRBJ2-5; D possibly corresponds to TRBD1 (6 bases). The J call may be in error: the DNA end matches TRBJ2-7 better. CDR3 size: 16 residues. Germline V gives CDR1 MNHNS, CDR2 SASEGT. The CDR3 region is CASSEAWQGHRYEQYF. CDR3 nucleotide sequence: TGTGCCAGCAGTGAAGCCTGGCAGGGGCATCGCTACGAGCAGTACTTC.

J is TRBJ2-1 and V is TRBV6-1, with TRBD2 as a possible D gene (6 bases). The germline V and J ends were trimmed by 2 bases and 3 bases, with 14 bases remaining between them. Per the germline V gene, CDR1 is MNHNS and CDR2 is SASEGT. CDR3 length: 16 amino acids. Here the CDR3 reads CASSESTGVGYNEQFF. The CDR3 DNA reads TGTGCCAGCAGTGAAAGCACGGGAGTGGGCTACAATGAGCAGTTCTTC.

V usage is TRBV27 and J usage is TRBJ1-1, with a tentative D call TRBD1 (6 bases). The CDR3 loop spans 13 amino acids. The V gene's germline CDR1 is MNHEY and CDR2 SMNVEV (reference sequence). Deletions cut 5 bases from V and 11 bases from J, with 18 bases between. For the CDR3, the DNA is TGTGCCAGCAGTCCTATCGCGGGGGCGGTTGCTTTCTTT. Its translation is CASSPIAGAVAFF.

The V call is TRBV29-1, the J call TRBJ2-1; 7 bases line up with TRBD2. The germline CDR1 and CDR2 sequences are SQVTM and ANQGSEA. The V segment lost 2 bases and the J segment 0 bases; nucleotides outside the gene matches: 1. The CDR3 spans 14 residues. CDR3 bases: TGCAGCGTTGAAAGGGACTACTCCTACAATGAGCAGTTCTTC. This sequence encodes CSVERDYSYNEQFF.

This chain uses TRBV4-1 with TRBJ1-1; no definite D call. The V end lost 3 bases, the J end lost 4 bases, and 15 bases lay between the germline ends. The CDR3 covers 15 residues. Per germline, CDR1 MGHRA and CDR2 YSYEKL. Here the CDR3 reads CASSQMGRAGTEAFF. Here the CDR3 DNA reads TGCGCCAGCAGCCAGATGGGGAGGGCGGGCACTGAAGCTTTCTTT.

This chain links TRBV5-1 with TRBJ1-6; D might be TRBD1 (5 bases). CDR1 is SGHRS and CDR2 is YFSETQ in the germline V gene. V dropped 0 bases and J dropped 9 bases, with 10 bases sitting between them. This CDR3 is built from 14 residues. The CDR3 DNA sequence: TGCGCCAGCAGCTTGGCAGGGTACGGTTCACCCCTCCACTTT. It codes for CASSLAGYGSPLHF.

This clone appeared a few times. The rearrangement links TRBV7-2 to TRBJ2-7; TRBD2 agrees at 12 bases. The CDR3 has 15 amino acids. V lost 5 bases to trimming and J lost 5 bases; unmatched junction nucleotides: 7. In germline, CDR1 is SGHTA, CDR2 FQGNSA. This CDR3 reads CASSRLAGGRDEQYF. CDR3 sequence (DNA): TGTGCCAGCAGCCGTCTAGCGGGGGGGCGAGACGAGCAGTACTTC.

This sequence joins TRBV7-9 and TRBJ1-1; 9 nucleotides align to TRBD1. Germline CDR1 reads SEHNR; CDR2 reads FQNEAQ (reference sequence). Losses at the gene ends were 6 bases for V and 5 bases for J; bases not matched to a gene: 7. The CDR3 is 14 residues long. CDR3 sequence reads: CASRGTGRRTEAFF. CDR3 nucleotide sequence: TGTGCCAGCAGGGGGACAGGGAGGAGAACTGAAGCTTTCTTT.

The rearrangement joins TRBV5-1 to TRBJ2-2; D not certain. The germline gives CDR1 SGHRS, CDR2 YFSETQ. This CDR3 has 14 residues. V shed 0 bases and J shed 6 bases, with 9 bases lying between them. The CDR3 DNA is TGCGCCAGCAGCTTGGGTAATTCGGCCGGGGAGCTGTTTTTT. Translation: CASSLGNSAGELFF.

This rearrangement joins TRBV11-2 to TRBJ2-7; TRBD2 aligns across 10 bases. Trimming cost V 6 bases and J 0 bases; bases outside gene matches: 11. The CDR3 is 17 residues long. CDR1 is SGHAT and CDR2 is FQNNGV in the germline V gene. This chain's CDR3 is CASRPLAGAPISYEQYF. Written as DNA, the CDR3 is TGTGCCAGCAGGCCCCTAGCGGGAGCGCCGATCTCCTACGAGCAGTACTTC.

The genes are TRBV7-9 and TRBJ1-3; TRBD1 agrees at 7 bases. Germline assignment: CDR1 SEHNR and CDR2 FQNEAQ (reference sequence). CDR3 length equals 14 residues. The J segment lost 2 bases and the V segment lost 5 bases, leaving 3 bases of the junction unmatched. This CDR3 is CASSRDRAGNTIYF. CDR3 DNA: TGTGCCAGCAGCAGAGACAGGGCTGGAAACACCATATATTTT.

The rearrangement uses TRBV18 and TRBJ2-7; TRBD1 matches 7 bases. Germline V gene sequence: CDR1 KGHSH, CDR2 LQKENI. Unmatched junction bases numbered 4, after V lost 4 bases and J lost 1 base. CDR3 size: 14 residues. The DNA of the CDR3 is TGTGCCAGCTCACTAGGGACAGTGTCCTACGAGCAGTACTTC. Translated, it gives CASSLGTVSYEQYF.

The V and J genes are TRBV27 and TRBJ2-7; the D gene is possibly TRBD1 (5 bases). There are 15 residues in the CDR3. The germline V gene encodes CDR1 MNHEY and CDR2 SMNVEV (reference sequence). Trimming pared 5 bases from V and 4 bases from J, leaving 18 bases between. The CDR3 DNA follows: TGTGCCAGCAGTCCACAGGTCAGGAGTTCTTACGAGCAGTACTTC. It specifies CASSPQVRSSYEQYF.

The J gene is TRBJ2-1, the V gene TRBV25-1, with D maybe TRBD2 (5 bases). Between the trimmed V and J ends, which lost 6 bases and 7 bases, there was a span of 13 bases. Germline CDR1 and CDR2: MGHDK and SYGVNS. The CDR3 consists of 13 residues. CDR3 DNA: TGTGCCAGCAGACACACGGAGCGGAATGAGCAGTTCTTC. It codes for CASRHTERNEQFF.

The chain has TRBV16 and TRBJ2-7; tentatively, D is TRBD1 (7 bases). Germline V gene sequence: CDR1 KGHSY, CDR2 FQNENV. The CDR3 runs 16 residues. V gave up 1 base and J gave up 7 bases, with 20 bases separating them. The CDR3 reads CASSQLGRGDPREQYF. The CDR3 DNA reads as TGTGCCAGCAGCCAATTGGGCAGGGGGGACCCGAGAGAGCAGTACTTC.

This chain links TRBV2 with TRBJ1-5; the match to TRBD1 covers 7 bases. The CDR3 is 17 residues long. Germline values: CDR1 SNHLY, CDR2 FYNNEI. V dropped 4 bases and J dropped 0; count of bases not matched to a gene: 9. CDR3 nucleotide sequence: TGTGCCAGCAGTGGCTGGGAGGGGGCGTATAGCAATCAGCCCCAGCATTTT. Its translation: CASSGWEGAYSNQPQHF.

The V gene is TRBV6-1, the J gene TRBJ2-7; 7 nucleotides agree with TRBD2. The V gene end was trimmed by 6 bases and the J gene end by 3 bases; junction bases not matched to a gene: 2. The CDR3 runs 12 residues. The germline gives CDR1 MNHNS, CDR2 SASEGT. As DNA, the CDR3 is TGTGCCAGCAGCAGGGACTACTACGAGCAGTACTTC. It translates to CASSRDYYEQYF.

This clone showed up just a few times. V and J are TRBV5-1 and TRBJ2-3; D unresolved. Per germline, CDR1 SGHRS and CDR2 YFSETQ. Trimming removed 4 bases at V and 2 bases at J, with 11 bases between. The CDR3 spans 14 residues. Here the CDR3 DNA reads TGCGCCAGCAGCCCCACCCAAACCACAGATACGCAGTATTTT. Amino acid sequence: CASSPTQTTDTQYF.

The rearrangement uses TRBV30 and TRBJ2-5; D remains unclear. Germline V gives CDR1 GTSNPN, CDR2 SVGIG (reference sequence). The V end was cut by 0 bases, the J end by 5 bases, with 10 bases between. This CDR3 comprises 13 residues. The CDR3 sequence is CAWSVQVGETQYF. As DNA, the CDR3 is TGTGCCTGGAGTGTACAAGTTGGGGAGACCCAGTACTTC.

The chain has TRBV10-3 and TRBJ2-3; TRBD1 matches at 8 bases. CDR1 is ENHRY, CDR2 SYGVKD, per germline. J lost 5 bases, V lost 3 bases, and 7 bases had no gene match. This CDR3 is built from 15 residues. CDR3 bases: TGTGCCATCAGTGACTCGGACAGGGCGGAAGATACGCAGTATTTT. Encoded protein: CAISDSDRAEDTQYF.

V gene TRBV7-9 combines with J gene TRBJ2-1, with D possibly matching TRBD2 (5 bases). In germline, CDR1 is SEHNR, CDR2 FQNEAQ (reference sequence). CDR3 length equals 15 residues. Deletions cut 4 bases from V and 0 bases from J, with 10 bases between. The CDR3 protein is CASSSRERSYNEQFF. In DNA form, the CDR3 reads TGTGCCAGCAGCTCCCGGGAACGCTCCTACAATGAGCAGTTCTTC.

V is TRBV4-2 and J is TRBJ1-2; D is unresolved. V was clipped by 0 bases and J by 5 bases, with 13 bases between them. The germline CDR1 and CDR2 sequences are LGHNA and YNFKEQ. The CDR3 consists of 15 residues. In DNA, the CDR3 is TGTGCCAGCAGCCAAGATCTATGGAGGGAGTATGGCTACACCTTC. Translation gives CASSQDLWREYGYTF.

This sequence joins TRBV2 and TRBJ2-2, with D unresolved. CDR1 is SNHLY and CDR2 is FYNNEI in the germline V gene. The CDR3 totals 13 residues. V was clipped by 9 bases and J by 1 base, with 9 bases between them. This CDR3 reads CARRAENTGELFF. CDR3 coding DNA: TGTGCCAGACGCGCAGAGAACACCGGGGAGCTGTTTTTT.

This clone is judged large. This chain links TRBV5-8 with TRBJ2-2, with D unresolved. Germline values: CDR1 SGHTS, CDR2 YDEGEE. This CDR3 has 11 amino acids. Deletions cut 2 bases from V and 9 bases from J, with 5 bases between. The CDR3: CASSLGWELFF. Here the CDR3 DNA reads TGTGCCAGCAGCTTAGGGTGGGAGCTGTTTTTT.

This clone appeared a few times. The chain has TRBV30 and TRBJ1-1, with D possibly being TRBD1 (5 bases). The ends were cut back, 1 base at V and 1 base at J, with 13 bases in the middle. Germline CDR1 is GTSNPN and CDR2 is SVGIG (reference sequence). This CDR3 spans 15 amino acids. CDR3 sequence reads: CAWSATPDRNTEAFF. The CDR3 nucleotides read TGTGCCTGGAGTGCCACCCCCGACAGGAACACTGAAGCTTTCTTT.

The chain uses TRBV2 and TRBJ2-5; 12 bases agree with TRBD1. The DNA end is a closer match to TRBJ2-7, so the J assignment may be wrong. This CDR3 contains 12 residues. Germline-derived CDR1 and CDR2 are SNHLY and FYNNEI. CDR3 in amino acids: CARGTGGPEQYF. As DNA, the CDR3 is TGTGCCAGGGGGACAGGGGGCCCCGAGCAGTACTTC.

This clone was counted a single time. This chain's CDR3 is CASSQEGTTTDTQYF. The CDR3 DNA follows: TGCGCCAGCAGCCAAGAGGGGACAACCACAGATACGCAGTATTTT. The chain employs TRBV4-1 and TRBJ2-3; D might be TRBD1 (6 bases). The CDR3 is made up of 15 amino acids. V was pared by 0 bases and J by 2 bases, with 9 bases between. The V gene's germline CDR1 is MGHRA and CDR2 YSYEKL.

This chain connects TRBV9 to TRBJ2-1; possibly TRBD2 for D (5 bases). Trimming stripped 0 bases from V and 5 bases from J, with 9 bases between. The CDR3 loop spans 14 amino acids. Germline V gene data show CDR1 as SGDLS and CDR2 as YYNGEE. CDR3 residues: CASSVGGLDNEQFF. CDR3 bases: TGTGCCAGCAGCGTAGGAGGACTGGACAATGAGCAGTTCTTC.